This is a list of T cell receptor beta chains from one sample in a study of shared clonotypes between healthy human individuals. Measured with immunoSEQ multiplex PCR; TCRdb has only the in-frame clones, and not every one. The table includes roughly 1.4 million clones, around 98.5% detected once. The source material was naive CD4+ T cells sorted from blood. These receptors all stem from a man younger than 45 in good health. CDR3s include the opening cysteine and the closing phenylalanine or tryptophan. A D gene is named only where the DNA matches it firmly. Size tells how often a clone was seen (once, few, many) or the class of an expanded clone, and some rows leave it out.

V	D	J	size	length	DNA	CDR3
TRBV25-1	TRBD1	TRBJ1-2	-	15	TGTGCCAGCAGTGAACTCGGACAGGGGAGTAGTGGCTACACCTTC	CASSELGQGSSGYTF
TRBV6-5	TRBD1	TRBJ2-7	once	15	TGTGCCAGCAGTTACTCGACAGGGCAAGGCTACGAGCAGTACTTC	CASSYSTGQGYEQYF
TRBV5-1	-	TRBJ1-3	-	16	TGCGCCAGCAGCTTGGGCCCCTCGGGACTTGGAAACACCATATATTTT	CASSLGPSGLGNTIYF
TRBV15	-	TRBJ2-6	-	16	TGTGCCACCAGCAGACGGGTTAGCTCTGGGGCCAACGTCCTGACTTTC	CATSRRVSSGANVLTF
TRBV29-1	TRBD1	TRBJ2-5	-	17	TGCAGCGTTGAAGTGTTCTCCCGGACGCAGGGGGAAGAGACCCAGTACTTC	CSVEVFSRTQGEETQYF
TRBV4-1	TRBD2	TRBJ2-7	-	15	TGCGCCAGCAGCCGCTTAGCGGGAGGGCCAGGAGAGCAGTACTTC	CASSRLAGGPGEQYF
TRBV9	-	TRBJ2-5	-	15	TGTGCCAGCAGCGTAGCTTCGAGGGCAGCGGAGACCCAGTACTTC	CASSVASRAAETQYF
TRBV5-6	TRBD2	TRBJ2-1	-	17	TGTGCCAGCAGCTTTGGACTAGCGGGAGGGCCGGGCAATGAGCAGTTCTTC	CASSFGLAGGPGNEQFF
TRBV28	TRBD1	TRBJ2-7	-	13	TGTGCCAGCAGTAATGACAGGGTCAACGAGCAGTACTTC	CASSNDRVNEQYF
TRBV19	TRBD1	TRBJ1-5	once	17	TGTGCCAGTAGTATTGGGACAGGCTCCAGCTACAATCAGCCCCAGCATTTT	CASSIGTGSSYNQPQHF
TRBV7-2	TRBD2	TRBJ2-3	-	19	TGTGCCAGCAGCGGACTACTGCACGCTAGAGGGAGCGGGGAAGGTACGCAGTATTTT	CASSGLLHARGSGEGTQYF
TRBV25-1	-	TRBJ2-1	once	13	TGTGCCAGTTCGGGACTGGGACTCAATGAGCAGTTCTTC	CASSGLGLNEQFF
TRBV6-5	TRBD2	TRBJ2-7	-	14	TGTGCCAGCAGTGGACTAGCGGGAGACGGCGAGCAGTACTTC	CASSGLAGDGEQYF
TRBV29-1	TRBD1	TRBJ1-1	-	13	TGCAGCGTTGAAATGACAGGGCAACTTGGAGCTTTCTTT	CSVEMTGQLGAFF
TRBV4-1	-	TRBJ1-2	-	12	TGCGCCAGCAGCCACCAAGACTTTGGCTACACCTTC	CASSHQDFGYTF
TRBV2	-	TRBJ2-1	-	13	TGTGCCAGCCGGCGGTACTCCTACAATGAGCAGTTCTTC	CASRRYSYNEQFF
TRBV28	-	TRBJ2-1	once	12	TGTGCCAGCAGATTACAGGCAAATGAGCAGTTCTTC	CASRLQANEQFF
TRBV5-1	TRBD1	TRBJ1-2	once	16	TGCGCCAGCAGCCCTAATCCAGGGGGCGCGGAGTATGGCTACACCTTC	CASSPNPGGAEYGYTF
TRBV29-1	TRBD1	TRBJ2-1	-	17	TGCAGCGTCGGGGGGACAGGGCCTACTGACTCCTACAATGAGCAGTTCTTC	CSVGGTGPTDSYNEQFF